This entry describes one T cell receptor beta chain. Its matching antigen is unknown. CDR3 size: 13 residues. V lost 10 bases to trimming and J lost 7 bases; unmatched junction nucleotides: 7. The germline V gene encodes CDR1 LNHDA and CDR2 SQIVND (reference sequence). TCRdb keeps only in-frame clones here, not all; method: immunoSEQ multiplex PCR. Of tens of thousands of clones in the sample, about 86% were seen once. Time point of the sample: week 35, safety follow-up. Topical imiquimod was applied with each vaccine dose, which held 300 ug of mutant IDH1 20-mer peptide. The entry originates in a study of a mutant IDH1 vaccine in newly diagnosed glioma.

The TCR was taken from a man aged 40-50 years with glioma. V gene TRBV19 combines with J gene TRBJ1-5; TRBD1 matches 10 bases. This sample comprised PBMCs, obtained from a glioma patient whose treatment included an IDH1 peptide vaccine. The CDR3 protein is CATEGTGDQPQHF. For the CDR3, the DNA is TGTGCCACGGAAGGGACAGGGGACCAGCCCCAGCATTTT.